A single T cell receptor beta chain is shown here with its context. Its antigen is still unknown. The entry originates in a study of CXCR3-negative and CXCR3-positive naive CD8 T cells. Germline V gives CDR1 SGHDT, CDR2 YYEEEE. This CDR3 has 15 amino acids. The study made its TRB cDNA libraries by 5' RACE, adding UMI labels. TCRdb reprocessed the 5' RACE reads, keeping one entry per CDR3 protein, no DNA. Recorded for this sample: around 130,000 distinct CDR3 sequences. CD45RO-CCR7+CD27+CD95- cells counted as naive CD8+ T cells. Study findings and constraints: TRB CDR3s were more hydrophobic in CXCR3-positive than in CXCR3-negative naive cells.

This chain connects TRBV5-6 to TRBJ2-1; the D call of TRBD2 rests on TCRdb alone, since no DNA is present to check it. The TCR was taken from a human donor in good health. Some clones in this sample may be carry-over from other donors' samples. Sequences were obtained from naive CXCR3+ CD8+ T cells from blood. Subset in this sample: CD45RO-CCR7+CD27+CD95- naive CD8+ T cells expressing CXCR3 (TNR3+). This CDR3 reads CASSLYGGAVDEQFF.